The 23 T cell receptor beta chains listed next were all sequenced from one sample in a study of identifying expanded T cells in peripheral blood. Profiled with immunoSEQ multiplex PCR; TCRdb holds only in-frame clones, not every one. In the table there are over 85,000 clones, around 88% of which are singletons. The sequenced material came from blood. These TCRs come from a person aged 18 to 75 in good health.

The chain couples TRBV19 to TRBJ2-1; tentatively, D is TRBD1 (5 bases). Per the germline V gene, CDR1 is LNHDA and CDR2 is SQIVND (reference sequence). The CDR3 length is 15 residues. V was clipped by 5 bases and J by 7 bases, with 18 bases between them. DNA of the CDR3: TGTGCCAGTAGTTACCAGTCACAGGTCAGGAATGAGCAGTTCTTC. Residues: CASSYQSQVRNEQFF. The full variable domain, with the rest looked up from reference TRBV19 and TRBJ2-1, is DGGITQSPKYLFRKEGQNVTLSCEQNLNHDAMYWYRQDPGQGLRLIYYSQIVNDFQKGDIAEGYSVSREKKESFPLTVTSAQKNPTAFYLCASSYQSQVRNEQFFGPGTRLTVL.

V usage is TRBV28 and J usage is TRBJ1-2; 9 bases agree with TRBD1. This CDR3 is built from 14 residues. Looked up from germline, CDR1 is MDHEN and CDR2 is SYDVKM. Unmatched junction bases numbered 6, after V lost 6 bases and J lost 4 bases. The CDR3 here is CASRTGGGIYGYTF. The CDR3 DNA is TGTGCCAGCAGGACAGGGGGGGGTATCTATGGCTACACCTTC.

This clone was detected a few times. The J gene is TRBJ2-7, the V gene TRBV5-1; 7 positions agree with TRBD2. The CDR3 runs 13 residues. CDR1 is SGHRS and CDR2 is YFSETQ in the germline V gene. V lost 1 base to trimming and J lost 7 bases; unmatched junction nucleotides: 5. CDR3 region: CASSLTSVREQYF. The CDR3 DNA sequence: TGCGCCAGCAGCTTGACTAGCGTCAGGGAGCAGTACTTC.

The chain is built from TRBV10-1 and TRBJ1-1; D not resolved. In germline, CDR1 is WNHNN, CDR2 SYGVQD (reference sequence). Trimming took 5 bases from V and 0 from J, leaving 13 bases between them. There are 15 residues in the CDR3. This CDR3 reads CASSRKGPVNTEAFF. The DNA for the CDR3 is TGCGCCAGCAGTAGGAAGGGCCCAGTGAACACTGAAGCTTTCTTT.

CDR3 sequence (DNA): TGTGCCAGCTCACCCGGGACAGGAGGGGCAGGGCAGCCCCAGCATTTT. It encodes CASSPGTGGAGQPQHF. The chain combines TRBV18 with TRBJ1-5; TRBD1 matches at 8 bases. The ends lost 3 bases at V and 7 bases at J; junction bases unmatched: 11. The CDR3 is made up of 16 amino acids. Germline CDR1 KGHSH, CDR2 LQKENI. The full variable domain, with the rest looked up from reference TRBV18 and TRBJ1-5, is NAGVMQNPRHLVRRRGQEARLRCSPMKGHSHVYWYRQLPEEGLKFMVYLQKENIIDESGMPKERFSAEFPKEGPSILRIQQVVRGDSAAYFCASSPGTGGAGQPQHFGDGTRLSIL.

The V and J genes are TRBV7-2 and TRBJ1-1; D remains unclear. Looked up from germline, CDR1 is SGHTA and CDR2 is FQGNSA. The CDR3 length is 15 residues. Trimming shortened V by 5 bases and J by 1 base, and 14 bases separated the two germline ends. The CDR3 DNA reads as TGTGCCAGCAGCCACGGTGGGGTTCGGAACACTGAAGCTTTCTTT. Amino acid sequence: CASSHGGVRNTEAFF.

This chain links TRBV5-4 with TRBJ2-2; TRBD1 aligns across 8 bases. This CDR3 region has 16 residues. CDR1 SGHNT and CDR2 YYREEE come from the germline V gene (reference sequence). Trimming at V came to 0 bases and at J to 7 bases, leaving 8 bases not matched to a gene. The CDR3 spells CASSLAATGGVGELFF. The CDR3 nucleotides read TGTGCCAGCAGCTTGGCAGCCACAGGGGGTGTCGGGGAGCTGTTTTTT.

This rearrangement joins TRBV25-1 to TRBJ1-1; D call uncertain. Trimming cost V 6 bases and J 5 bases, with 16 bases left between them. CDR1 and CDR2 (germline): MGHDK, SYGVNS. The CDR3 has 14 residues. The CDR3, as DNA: TGTGCCAGCAGGAACCTCGGGGATACAACTGAAGCTTTCTTT. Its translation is CASRNLGDTTEAFF.

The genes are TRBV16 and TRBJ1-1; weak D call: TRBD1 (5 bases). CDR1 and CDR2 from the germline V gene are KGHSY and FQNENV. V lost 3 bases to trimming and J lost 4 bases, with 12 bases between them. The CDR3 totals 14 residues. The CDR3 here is CASSQGQLITEAFF. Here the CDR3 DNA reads TGTGCCAGCAGCCAGGGGCAGTTAATCACTGAAGCTTTCTTT.

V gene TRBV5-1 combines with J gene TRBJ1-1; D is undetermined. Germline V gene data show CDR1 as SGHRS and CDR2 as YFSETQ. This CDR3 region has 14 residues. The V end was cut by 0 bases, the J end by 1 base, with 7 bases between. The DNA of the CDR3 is TGCGCCAGCAGCTTGGCTCCAACGAACACTGAAGCTTTCTTT. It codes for CASSLAPTNTEAFF.

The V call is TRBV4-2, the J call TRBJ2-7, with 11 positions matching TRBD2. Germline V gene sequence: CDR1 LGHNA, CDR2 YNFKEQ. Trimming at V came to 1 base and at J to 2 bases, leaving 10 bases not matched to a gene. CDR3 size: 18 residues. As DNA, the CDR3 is TGTGCCAGCAGCCAAGGGCCCCTTAGCGGGGGGGCACCCTACGAGCAGTACTTC. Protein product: CASSQGPLSGGAPYEQYF.

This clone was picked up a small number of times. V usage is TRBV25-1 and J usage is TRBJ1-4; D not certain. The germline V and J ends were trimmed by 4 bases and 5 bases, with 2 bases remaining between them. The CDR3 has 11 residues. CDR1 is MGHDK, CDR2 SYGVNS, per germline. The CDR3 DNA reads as TGTGCCAGCAGTGCCAATGAAAAACTGTTTTTT. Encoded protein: CASSANEKLFF.

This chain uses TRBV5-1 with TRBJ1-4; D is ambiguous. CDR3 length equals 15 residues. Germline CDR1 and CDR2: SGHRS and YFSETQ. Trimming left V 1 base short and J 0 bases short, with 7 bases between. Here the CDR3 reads CASSLLPSTNEKLFF. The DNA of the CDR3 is TGCGCCAGCAGCTTGCTCCCTTCAACTAATGAAAAACTGTTTTTT. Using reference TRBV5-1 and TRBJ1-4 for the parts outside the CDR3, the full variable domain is KAGVTQTPRYLIKTRGQQVTLSCSPISGHRSVSWYQQTPGQGLQFLFEYFSETQRNKGNFPGRFSGRQFSNSRSEMNVSTLELGDSALYLCASSLLPSTNEKLFFGSGTQLSVL.

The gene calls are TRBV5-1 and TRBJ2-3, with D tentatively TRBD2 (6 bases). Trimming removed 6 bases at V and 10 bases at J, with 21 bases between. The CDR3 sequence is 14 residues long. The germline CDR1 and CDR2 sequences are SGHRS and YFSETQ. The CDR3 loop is CASTGTAGSPSQYF. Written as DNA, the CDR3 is TGCGCCAGCACTGGGACCGCGGGGTCCCCGTCGCAGTATTTT.

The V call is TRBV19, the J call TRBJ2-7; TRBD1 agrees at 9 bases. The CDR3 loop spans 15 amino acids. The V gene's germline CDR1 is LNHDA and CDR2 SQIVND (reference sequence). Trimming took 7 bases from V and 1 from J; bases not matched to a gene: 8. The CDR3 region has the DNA TGTGCCAGTACCCGCGGGACAGGGAGATCCTACGAGCAGTACTTC. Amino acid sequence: CASTRGTGRSYEQYF. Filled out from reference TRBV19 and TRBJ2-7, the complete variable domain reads DGGITQSPKYLFRKEGQNVTLSCEQNLNHDAMYWYRQDPGQGLRLIYYSQIVNDFQKGDIAEGYSVSREKKESFPLTVTSAQKNPTAFYLCASTRGTGRSYEQYFGPGTRLTVT.

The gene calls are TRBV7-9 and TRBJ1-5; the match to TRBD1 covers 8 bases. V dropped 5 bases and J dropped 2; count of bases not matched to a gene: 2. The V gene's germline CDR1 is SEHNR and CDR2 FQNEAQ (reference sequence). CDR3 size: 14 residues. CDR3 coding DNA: TGTGCCAGCAGCCAGGACAGGGGCAATCAGCCCCAGCATTTT. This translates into CASSQDRGNQPQHF.

The CDR3 DNA reads as TGTGCCAGCAGCGGGGACAGGGGAGGAGAGACCCAGTACTTC. This encodes CASSGDRGGETQYF. The rearrangement uses TRBV9 and TRBJ2-5; 10 positions agree with TRBD1. V shed 3 bases, J shed 4 bases, and the junction held 3 bases outside the gene matches. The CDR3 covers 14 residues. Germline CDR1 and CDR2: SGDLS and YYNGEE.

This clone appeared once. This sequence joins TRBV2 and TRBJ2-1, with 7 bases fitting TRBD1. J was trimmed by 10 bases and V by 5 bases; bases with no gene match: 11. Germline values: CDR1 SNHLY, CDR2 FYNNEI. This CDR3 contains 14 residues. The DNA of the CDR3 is TGTGCCAGCAGTCTCAGGGGGAGCTCCCTCGAGCAGTTCTTC. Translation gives CASSLRGSSLEQFF.

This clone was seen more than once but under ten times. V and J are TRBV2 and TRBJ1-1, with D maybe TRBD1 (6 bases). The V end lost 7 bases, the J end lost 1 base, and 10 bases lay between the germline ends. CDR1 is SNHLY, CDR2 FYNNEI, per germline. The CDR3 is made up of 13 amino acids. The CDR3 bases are TGTGCCAGCATAGGCAGGGGGAACACTGAAGCTTTCTTT. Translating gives CASIGRGNTEAFF.

This chain's CDR3 is CASSSTLGGEQYF. CDR3 nucleotide sequence: TGTGCCAGCAGTTCCACCCTGGGGGGCGAGCAGTACTTC. The J gene is TRBJ2-7, the V gene TRBV27; a possible D gene is TRBD2 (6 bases). V lost 4 bases to trimming and J lost 6 bases, with 13 bases between them. Germline V gives CDR1 MNHEY, CDR2 SMNVEV (reference sequence). The CDR3 is 13 amino acids.

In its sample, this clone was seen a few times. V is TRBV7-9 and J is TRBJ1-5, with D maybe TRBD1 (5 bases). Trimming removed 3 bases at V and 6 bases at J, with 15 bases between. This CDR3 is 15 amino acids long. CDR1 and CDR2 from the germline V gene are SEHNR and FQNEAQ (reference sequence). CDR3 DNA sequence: TGTGCCAGCAGCTTTTCGGTTGGGGCTGGTCAGCCCCAGCATTTT. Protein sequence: CASSFSVGAGQPQHF.

In DNA form, the CDR3 reads TGTGCCATTCTCCCGGGACAAGATACGCAGTATTTT. Protein: CAILPGQDTQYF. V and J are TRBV7-9 and TRBJ2-3; D possibly corresponds to TRBD1 (6 bases). The V and J ends lost 10 bases and 5 bases respectively, with 13 bases between them. This CDR3 has 12 residues. In germline, CDR1 is SEHNR, CDR2 FQNEAQ (reference sequence).

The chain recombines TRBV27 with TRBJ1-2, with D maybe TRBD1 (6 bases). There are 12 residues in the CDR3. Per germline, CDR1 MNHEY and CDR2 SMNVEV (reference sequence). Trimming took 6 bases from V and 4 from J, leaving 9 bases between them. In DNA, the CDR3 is TGTGCCAGCAGGGACAGCTCCTATGGCTACACCTTC. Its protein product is CASRDSSYGYTF.